These 7 T cell receptor beta chains came from one sample sequenced in a study of CXCR3-negative and CXCR3-positive naive CD8 T cells. UMI-labeled TRB cDNA libraries were prepared by 5' RACE. Reanalyzing the 5' RACE reads, TCRdb keeps one entry per CDR3 protein, without DNA. The table lists about 82,000 distinct CDR3 sequences, with approximately 0.99% in the top ten. The sequenced sample was naive CXCR3- CD8+ T cells from blood. Subset defined: CD45RO-CCR7+CD27+CD95- naive CD8+ T cells lacking CXCR3 (TNR3-). The receptors here all came from a human donor in good health. Some clones in this sample may be carry-over from other donors' samples.

V is TRBV7-9 and J is TRBJ2-1. Germline V gene lookup returns CDR1 SEHNR and CDR2 FQNEAQ (reference sequence). This CDR3 region has 11 residues. The CDR3 is CASSSINEQFF. The variable domain in full, completed from reference TRBV7-9 and TRBJ2-1, reads DTGVSQNPRHKITKRGQNVTFRCDPISEHNRLYWYRQTLGQGPEFLTYFQNEAQLEKSRLLSDRFSAERPKGSFSTLEIQRTEQGDSAMYLCASSSINEQFFGPGTRLTVL.

The rearrangement joins TRBV7-6 to TRBJ2-1; TCRdb selects TRBD2, and the lack of DNA leaves this call unchecked. The CDR3 covers 16 residues. The germline CDR1 and CDR2 sequences are SGHVS and FNYEAQ. Here the CDR3 reads CASSLVGLAGNNEQFF.

J is TRBJ2-7 and V is TRBV7-8; the TCRdb call, TRBD2, lacks DNA for checking. There are 15 residues in the CDR3. Germline V gene sequence: CDR1 SGHVS, CDR2 FQNEAQ. The CDR3 spells CASSLWREDSYEQYF.

The J gene is TRBJ2-7, the V gene TRBV25-1; as DNA is missing, the TRBD2 call by TCRdb cannot be tested. Per germline, CDR1 MGHDK and CDR2 SYGVNS. The CDR3 is 13 amino acids. This chain's CDR3 is CASRLAGAYEQYF.

The gene calls are TRBV19 and TRBJ2-1; with no DNA, the TCRdb D assignment of TRBD2 cannot be verified. The CDR3 sequence is 16 residues long. Germline CDR1 reads LNHDA; CDR2 reads SQIVND (reference sequence). The CDR3 reads CASSSPLIAGINEQFF.

This chain joins TRBV28 and TRBJ2-2; TCRdb names TRBD2, which stays unverified in the absence of DNA. The germline gives CDR1 MDHEN, CDR2 SYDVKM. There are 14 residues in the CDR3. CDR3 protein: CATTSGGFTGELFF.

The chain carries TRBV7-9 and TRBJ2-1. CDR3 size: 15 residues. Germline loops: CDR1 SEHNR, CDR2 FQNEAQ (reference sequence). This CDR3 is CASIPIESSYNEQFF.